Shown below are 17 T cell receptor beta chains from a single sample sequenced in a study of beta chain features in type 1 diabetes. Reverse transcribing all isolated RNA meant expressed TCRB transcripts were sequenced. Assay used: immunoSEQ multiplex PCR; TCRdb lists only in-frame clones, some missing. The table lists 150,000 or so clones, 11% of them singletons. Sequenced: central memory CD4+ T cells from blood. Receptors originate from a man aged 18 to 30 in good health.

This clone was recorded many times. The chain recombines TRBV2 with TRBJ1-1, with TRBD1 as a possible D gene (6 bases). The length of the CDR3 is 13 residues. Germline-derived CDR1 and CDR2 are SNHLY and FYNNEI. V lost 5 bases and J lost 1, with 8 bases in between. The DNA for the CDR3 is TGTGCCAGCAGTCAGGACAGGAACACTGAAGCTTTCTTT. Translated, it gives CASSQDRNTEAFF.

The DNA of the CDR3 is TGTGCCAGCAGCGCTAGACAGGGCCCAACTAATGAAAAACTGTTTTTT. As protein: CASSARQGPTNEKLFF. The chain couples TRBV9 to TRBJ1-4, with 7 positions matching TRBD1. This CDR3 has 16 amino acids. The germline CDR1 and CDR2 sequences are SGDLS and YYNGEE. The ends lost 3 bases at V and 0 bases at J; junction bases unmatched: 5.

This clone has a handful of counts. The chain combines TRBV27 with TRBJ2-6; no reliable D call. CDR1 and CDR2 (germline): MNHEY, SMNVEV (reference sequence). The ends were cut back, 6 bases at V and 0 bases at J, with 9 bases in the middle. There are 15 residues in the CDR3. CDR3 sequence: CASRRAASGANVLTF. In nucleotides, the CDR3 is TGTGCCAGCAGACGGGCAGCCTCTGGGGCCAACGTCCTGACTTTC.

This chain links TRBV30 with TRBJ1-6; D not certain. V was trimmed by 0 bases and J by 11 bases, leaving 14 bases between them. The length of the CDR3 is 14 residues. CDR1 GTSNPN and CDR2 SVGIG come from the germline V gene (reference sequence). The CDR3 protein is CAWSVGQVAAPLHF. DNA of the CDR3: TGTGCCTGGAGTGTAGGGCAGGTTGCGGCACCCCTCCACTTT. Looking up the rest from reference TRBV30 and TRBJ1-6 gives the full variable domain: SQTIHQWPATLVQPVGSPLSLECTVEGTSNPNLYWYRQAAGRGLQLLFYSVGIGQISSEVPQNLSASRPQDRQFILSSKKLLLSDSGFYLCAWSVGQVAAPLHFGNGTRLTVT.

This clone was seen a few times. The genes are TRBV19 and TRBJ2-5; D unclear. The tail of the sequence fits TRBJ2-7 better, so the J call may be wrong. This CDR3 has 13 amino acids. CDR1 is LNHDA and CDR2 is SQIVND in the germline V gene (reference sequence). CDR3 sequence: CASSTGGPYEQYF. In DNA form, the CDR3 reads TGTGCCAGTAGTACGGGCGGACCCTACGAGCAGTACTTC.

This clone has a handful of counts. This chain links TRBV5-1 with TRBJ2-7, with unresolved D. Deletions cut 4 bases from V and 0 bases from J, with 2 bases between. There are 11 residues in the CDR3. Germline values: CDR1 SGHRS, CDR2 YFSETQ. CDR3 coding DNA: TGCGCCAGCAGCGACTCCTACGAGCAGTACTTC. It translates to CASSDSYEQYF.

The rearrangement links TRBV7-2 to TRBJ2-3; 11 nucleotides agree with TRBD2. The CDR3 totals 16 residues. Germline V CDR1 and CDR2: SGHTA, FQGNSA. V shed 2 bases and J 3 bases; nucleotides not matched to a gene: 4. In DNA form, the CDR3 reads TGTGCCAGCAGCTTACCTACTAGCGGGAGAACAGATACGCAGTATTTT. Translating gives CASSLPTSGRTDTQYF.

The chain has TRBV6-5 and TRBJ2-4; 11 bases are a match to TRBD1. The CDR3 has 14 amino acids. With V trimmed by 8 bases and J by 6 bases, 6 bases remained unmatched. Germline CDR1 is MNHEY and CDR2 is SVGAGI. The CDR3 protein is CASEPGTGGNIQYF. CDR3 DNA sequence: TGTGCCAGCGAACCCGGGACAGGGGGAAACATTCAGTACTTC.

DNA of the CDR3: TGTGCCAGCAGCTTAGCGGGGACAGGGGGCTATGGCTACACCTTC. Translated, it gives CASSLAGTGGYGYTF. V is TRBV7-2 and J is TRBJ1-2, with TRBD1 matching 11 bases. V gave up 0 bases and J gave up 4 bases; unmatched junction bases: 1. Germline loops: CDR1 SGHTA, CDR2 FQGNSA. The CDR3 covers 15 residues.

This clone was detected many times. The CDR3 region has the DNA TGTGCCAGCAGCGCGGGACTAGCGGGAGACGAGCAGTACTTC. It translates to CASSAGLAGDEQYF. This rearrangement joins TRBV25-1 to TRBJ2-7; 14 nucleotides align to TRBD2. Germline V gives CDR1 MGHDK, CDR2 SYGVNS. CDR3 length: 14 amino acids. With 6 bases clipped from V and 5 bases from J, the junction kept 3 bases outside the gene matches.

In DNA form, the CDR3 reads TGTGCCAGCAGCCCCCTTTCACTCACAGATACGCAGTATTTT. Protein sequence: CASSPLSLTDTQYF. This chain joins TRBV14 and TRBJ2-3; D not certain. From germline, CDR1 is SGHDN and CDR2 FVKESK. With 4 bases removed from V and 2 bases from J, the gap between germline ends came to 10 bases. The CDR3 runs 14 residues.

The chain is built from TRBV9 and TRBJ2-1; 7 bases line up with TRBD2. Germline assignment: CDR1 SGDLS and CDR2 YYNGEE. V trimming: 4 bases; J trimming: 5 bases; junction bases outside the gene matches: 9. The CDR3 is 15 residues long. CDR3 coding DNA: TGTGCCAGCAGCCCCCGACTAGCAACCGACAATGAGCAGTTCTTC. Its protein product is CASSPRLATDNEQFF.

This clone has only a few counts. V usage is TRBV7-9 and J usage is TRBJ2-5, with 12 bases identical to TRBD2. CDR1 is SEHNR and CDR2 is FQNEAQ in the germline V gene (reference sequence). The ends lost 5 bases at V and 4 bases at J; junction bases unmatched: 11. CDR3 length: 17 amino acids. CDR3 in amino acids: CASSRGLAGLLGETQYF. CDR3 bases: TGTGCCAGCAGCCGGGGACTAGCGGGCCTTCTGGGAGAGACCCAGTACTTC. The full variable domain, completed using reference TRBV7-9 and TRBJ2-5, is DTGVSQNPRHKITKRGQNVTFRCDPISEHNRLYWYRQTLGQGPEFLTYFQNEAQLEKSRLLSDRFSAERPKGSFSTLEIQRTEQGDSAMYLCASSRGLAGLLGETQYFGPGTRLLVL.

This clone was counted only a few times. The chain combines TRBV5-4 with TRBJ2-4; D possibly matches TRBD1 or TRBD2 (6 bases each). Germline-derived CDR1 and CDR2 are SGHNT and YYREEE (reference sequence). The CDR3 spans 16 residues. With 0 bases removed from V and 1 base from J, the gap between germline ends came to 11 bases. CDR3 protein: CASSLGIGGAKNIQYF. The DNA for the CDR3 is TGTGCCAGCAGCTTGGGTATAGGGGGGGCCAAAAACATTCAGTACTTC. The whole variable domain, remainder taken from reference TRBV5-4 and TRBJ2-4, is ETGVTQSPTHLIKTRGQQVTLRCSSQSGHNTVSWYQQALGQGPQFIFQYYREEENGRGNFPPRFSGLQFPNYSSELNVNALELDDSALYLCASSLGIGGAKNIQYFGAGTRLSVL.

The table lists this clone with a few counts. The chain is built from TRBV9 and TRBJ2-3, with D possibly TRBD2 on 6 matching bases. Germline values: CDR1 SGDLS, CDR2 YYNGEE. The CDR3 is made up of 13 amino acids. Trimming stripped 3 bases from V and 5 bases from J, with 10 bases between. The CDR3 sequence is CASSAGRVDTQYF. CDR3 DNA: TGTGCCAGCAGCGCCGGGAGAGTAGATACGCAGTATTTT.

This chain links TRBV9 with TRBJ2-3, with 8 bases aligning to TRBD1. Germline V gives CDR1 SGDLS, CDR2 YYNGEE. This CDR3 is built from 16 residues. After removal of 0 bases from V and 2 bases from J, the junction contained 5 bases not matched to a gene. This CDR3 is CASSVEQGGYTDTQYF. CDR3 bases: TGTGCCAGCAGCGTAGAACAGGGGGGATACACAGATACGCAGTATTTT.

In its sample, this clone was seen a few times. This rearrangement joins TRBV11-3 to TRBJ2-1, with unresolved D. V dropped 5 bases and J dropped 6 bases, with 8 bases sitting between them. This CDR3 comprises 12 residues. Per the germline V gene, CDR1 is SGHNT and CDR2 is YENEEA. The CDR3 bases are TGTGCCAGCAGCCCAACGGGCAATGAGCAGTTCTTC. Translating it yields CASSPTGNEQFF. The whole variable domain, remainder taken from reference TRBV11-3 and TRBJ2-1, is EAGVVQSPRYKIIEKKQPVAFWCNPISGHNTLYWYLQNLGQGPELLIRYENEEAVDDSQLPKDRFSAERLKGVDSTLKIQPAELGDSAVYLCASSPTGNEQFFGPGTRLTVL.